A single sample is the source of the 25 T cell receptor beta chains below, sequenced in a study of low-dose radiotherapy and immunotherapy resistance in tumors. The time point is: after trial treatment. Treatment in this sample: LDRT plus nivolumab, ipilimumab, low-dose cyclophosphamide and aspirin (RACIN trial). TRAV- and TRBV-specific primers primed first-strand cDNA, covering alpha and beta chains. An approximately 19-cycle PCR with a constant-region primer and V-primer adapter amplified TCRs. TCRdb passed the reads through MiXCR, listing each CDR3 protein once. Among 45,000 or so distinct CDR3 sequences listed, 25% to 30% were seen once. This specimen was PBMCs, taken after low-dose radiotherapy plus immunotherapy. These receptors originate from a male donor with prostate cancer.

This clonotype was recorded many times. J is TRBJ2-4 and V is TRBV19; D may be TRBD2 (5 bases). V was shortened by 5 bases and J by 3 bases, with 17 bases between the two germline ends. The CDR3 length is 16 residues. Germline CDR1 LNHDA, CDR2 SQIVND (reference sequence). The CDR3 DNA reads TGTGCCAGTAGTGTAATCTCGGGATTCGGCAAAAACATTCAGTACTTC. Residues: CASSVISGFGKNIQYF.

This clonotype was seen ten or more times. The chain uses TRBV4-1 and TRBJ1-3; D uncertain. This CDR3 region has 15 residues. In germline, CDR1 is MGHRA, CDR2 YSYEKL. V gave up 0 bases and J gave up 0 bases, with 6 bases separating them. CDR3 DNA: TGCGCCAGCAGCCAAGAGCTGGACTCTGGAAACACCATATATTTT. This codes for CASSQELDSGNTIYF.

The chain joins TRBV7-8 to TRBJ1-1; the match to TRBD1 covers 9 bases. The CDR3 contains 16 residues. Germline assignment: CDR1 SGHVS and CDR2 FQNEAQ. With 6 bases clipped from V and 0 bases from J, the junction kept 8 bases outside the gene matches. The CDR3 loop is CASRKGQGNLNTEAFF. CDR3 nucleotide sequence: TGTGCCAGCAGGAAAGGACAGGGGAATTTGAACACTGAAGCTTTCTTT.

This clonotype was observed at least ten times. The chain combines TRBV27 with TRBJ2-5, with 7 bases matching TRBD2. Germline assignment: CDR1 MNHEY and CDR2 SMNVEV (reference sequence). V shed 1 base, J shed 4 bases, and the junction held 6 bases outside the gene matches. This CDR3 is 15 amino acids long. The CDR3 sequence is CASSLWWEGRETQYF. The CDR3 coding sequence is TGTGCCAGCAGTTTATGGTGGGAGGGGCGAGAGACCCAGTACTTC.

This clonotype was recorded many times. This rearrangement joins TRBV6-6 to TRBJ2-1; TRBD2 agrees at 9 bases. Germline assignment: CDR1 MNHNY and CDR2 SVGAGI (reference sequence). The V and J ends lost 6 bases and 2 bases, in that order; junction bases with no gene match: 14. This CDR3 is built from 18 residues. The CDR3 DNA reads TGTGCCAGCAGAACCTCTCCGCGGGGGGGAAGGGCCTACAATGAGCAGTTCTTC. Its protein product is CASRTSPRGGRAYNEQFF.

This clonotype was detected many times. CDR3 residues: CASSISGGGSNEQFF. The CDR3 nucleotides are TGTGCCAGCAGTATTAGCGGGGGGGGGAGCAATGAGCAGTTCTTC. This chain joins TRBV2 and TRBJ2-1; TRBD2 matches 11 bases. Germline assignment: CDR1 SNHLY and CDR2 FYNNEI. The CDR3 runs 15 residues. V trimming: 5 bases; J trimming: 6 bases; junction bases outside the gene matches: 6.

A word on this clonotype: A junction end diverges from the germline sequence, so it may reflect a read error. The V gene is TRBV20-1, the J gene TRBJ2-7; possible D gene TRBD2, 6 bases. Germline loops: CDR1 DFQATT, CDR2 SNEGSKA (reference sequence). This CDR3 is built from 15 residues. CDR3 in amino acids: CSARGPTRSTYEQNF. The CDR3 bases are TGCAGTGCTAGAGGTCCGACTAGATCTACCTACGAGCAGAATTTC.

This clonotype has ten or more counts. The V and J genes are TRBV5-1 and TRBJ2-2; 7 bases align to TRBD2. The CDR3 runs 14 residues. The ends lost 4 bases at V and 4 bases at J; junction bases unmatched: 4. Per germline, CDR1 SGHRS and CDR2 YFSETQ. The CDR3 region is CASSATSRTGELFF. The CDR3 DNA reads TGCGCCAGCAGCGCGACTAGCCGCACCGGGGAGCTGTTTTTT.

Turning to this clonotype: With only one base between it and a far larger clone, this is likely a read error. The chain is built from TRBV5-1 and TRBJ2-5; D uncertain. Germline CDR1 SGHRS, CDR2 YFSETQ. The CDR3 loop spans 14 amino acids. Trimming cost V 4 bases and J 11 bases, with 21 bases left between them. The CDR3 bases are TGCGCCAGCAGCGGTCAGGTGGGTCCCAATGAGCAGTACTTC. It is translated as CASSGQVGPNEQYF.

This clonotype was counted many times. The rearrangement uses TRBV28 and TRBJ2-7; 9 bases fit TRBD1. The V gene end was trimmed by 4 bases and the J gene end by 1 base; junction bases not matched to a gene: 5. CDR3 length: 15 residues. CDR1 is MDHEN and CDR2 is SYDVKM in the germline V gene. CDR3 in DNA: TGTGCCAGCAGTTCCGGGACAGGGCGGTCCTACGAGCAGTACTTC. Translating it yields CASSSGTGRSYEQYF. The full variable domain, rest sourced from reference TRBV28 and TRBJ2-7, is DVKVTQSSRYLVKRTGEKVFLECVQDMDHENMFWYRQDPGLGLRLIYFSYDVKMKEKGDIPEGYSVSREKKERFSLILESASTNQTSMYLCASSSGTGRSYEQYFGPGTRLTVT.

This clonotype came up many times. This chain's CDR3 is CASSLYLAGRTDTQYF. CDR3 nucleotides: TGTGCCAGCAGTTTATATCTGGCGGGTCGCACAGATACGCAGTATTTT. V gene TRBV27 combines with J gene TRBJ2-3; tentatively, D is TRBD2 (5 bases). CDR3 length equals 16 residues. Germline CDR1 MNHEY, CDR2 SMNVEV (reference sequence). The ends were cut back, 1 base at V and 1 base at J, with 12 bases in the middle.

The table lists this clonotype with many counts. This chain connects TRBV24-1 to TRBJ2-1, with 8 nucleotides matching TRBD2. V was pared by 5 bases and J by 0 bases, with 5 bases of the junction left unmatched. There are 16 residues in the CDR3. CDR1 and CDR2 from the germline V gene are KGHDR and SFDVKD. The CDR3 here is CATSANSGGSYNEQFF. The CDR3 region has the DNA TGTGCCACCAGTGCTAACAGCGGGGGCTCCTACAATGAGCAGTTCTTC.

Note on this clonotype: This likely traces to a read error, being one base from a far larger clone. The rearrangement uses TRBV3-1 and TRBJ2-1; D is possibly TRBD1 or TRBD2 (5 bases each). V dropped 4 bases and J dropped 10 bases, with 11 bases sitting between them. Germline CDR1 reads LGHDT; CDR2 reads YNNKEL (reference sequence). CDR3 length: 12 amino acids. CDR3 in amino acids: CASSRGWREQFF. CDR3 in DNA: TGTGCCAGCAGCCGGGGGTGGCGCGAGCAGTTCTTC.

This clonotype was counted at least ten times. V usage is TRBV29-1 and J usage is TRBJ2-7, with no clear D. V gave up 4 bases and J gave up 1 base, with 5 bases separating them. The CDR3 runs 11 residues. Per germline, CDR1 SQVTM and CDR2 ANQGSEA. Written as DNA, the CDR3 is TGCAGCGTTGTCCAGTCCTACGAGCAGTACTTC. Translation: CSVVQSYEQYF.

This clonotype has at least ten counts. This chain connects TRBV28 to TRBJ1-1; D is unresolved. This CDR3 contains 12 residues. Germline V gene lookup returns CDR1 MDHEN and CDR2 SYDVKM. V gave up 7 bases and J gave up 0 bases, with 6 bases separating them. The CDR3 protein is CASMVMNTEAFF. The CDR3 DNA follows: TGTGCCAGCATGGTCATGAACACTGAAGCTTTCTTT.

This clonotype showed up many times. The V gene is TRBV28, the J gene TRBJ1-3; 7 bases agree with TRBD1. The ends lost 9 bases at V and 4 bases at J; junction bases unmatched: 9. There are 14 residues in the CDR3. The V gene's germline CDR1 is MDHEN and CDR2 SYDVKM. CDR3 DNA: TGTGCCAGTTATGACGGACAGGCGGGAAACACCATATATTTT. Translating gives CASYDGQAGNTIYF.

This clonotype was counted many times. The gene calls are TRBV2 and TRBJ1-5; TRBD1 agrees at 7 bases. The length of the CDR3 is 14 residues. V was clipped by 4 bases and J by 6 bases; unmatched bases: 6. From germline, CDR1 is SNHLY and CDR2 FYNNEI. DNA of the CDR3: TGTGCCAGCAGTGCACGGGACAGTTTTCAGCCCCAGCATTTT. It yields the protein CASSARDSFQPQHF.

For this clonotype: A far larger clone is one nucleotide away, so this likely arose from a read error. The V gene is TRBV12-3 or TRBV12-4, the J gene TRBJ2-5; the match to TRBD2 covers 8 bases. This CDR3 has 16 amino acids. V lost 3 bases, J lost 11 bases, and 17 bases stayed unmatched. The CDR3: CASSFTGGAAGNEQYF. In nucleotides, the CDR3 is TGTGCCAGCAGTTTTACCGGGGGGGCCGCTGGTAATGAGCAGTACTTC.

This clonotype was seen many times. Mismatch with germline at one junction end may stem from a read error. V gene TRBV5-1 combines with J gene TRBJ1-1; no clear D gene. CDR3 length: 13 residues. Germline V gene data show CDR1 as SGHRS and CDR2 as YFSETQ. The CDR3 coding sequence is TGTGCCAGCAGCCTGACCCTCAGCACTGAAGCTTTCTTT. It is translated as CASSLTLSTEAFF.

This clonotype was seen many times. The chain is built from TRBV29-1 and TRBJ2-5; 8 bases are a match to TRBD1. The CDR3 has 12 residues. The trim removed 6 bases at V and 4 bases at J, leaving 4 bases unmatched. Germline V gives CDR1 SQVTM, CDR2 ANQGSEA. The chain's CDR3 is CSVDRGAETQYF. CDR3 DNA sequence: TGCAGCGTCGACAGGGGAGCAGAGACCCAGTACTTC.

The chain recombines TRBV29-1 with TRBJ2-7; no clear D gene. Trimming cost V 4 bases and J 2 bases, with 15 bases left between them. There are 14 residues in the CDR3. The germline CDR1 and CDR2 sequences are SQVTM and ANQGSEA. The CDR3 is CSVAGNRPPYEQYF. For the CDR3, the DNA is TGCAGCGTTGCGGGCAACCGTCCCCCCTACGAGCAGTACTTC.

CDR3 in amino acids: CASSSKTPVGTGNTGELFF. The CDR3, as DNA: TGTGCCAGCAGCTCCAAAACCCCGGTGGGGACAGGAAACACCGGGGAGCTGTTTTTT. The gene calls are TRBV7-6 and TRBJ2-2; 8 positions match TRBD1. The ends lost 4 bases at V and 2 bases at J; junction bases unmatched: 15. The CDR3 runs to 19 residues. Germline CDR1 is SGHVS and CDR2 is FNYEAQ.

This clonotype was observed many times. The J gene is TRBJ1-2, the V gene TRBV18, with 7 bases aligning to TRBD1. Germline trimming cut 6 bases from V and 2 bases from J; bases unmatched to any gene: 6. The CDR3 has 14 amino acids. Germline V gene sequence: CDR1 KGHSH, CDR2 LQKENI. The CDR3 loop is CASSQGQSNYGYTF. The CDR3 DNA reads as TGTGCCAGCTCCCAGGGACAGTCGAACTATGGCTACACCTTC. The whole variable domain, filled in from reference TRBV18 and TRBJ1-2, reads NAGVMQNPRHLVRRRGQEARLRCSPMKGHSHVYWYRQLPEEGLKFMVYLQKENIIDESGMPKERFSAEFPKEGPSILRIQQVVRGDSAAYFCASSQGQSNYGYTFGSGTRLTVV.

With respect to this clonotype: A far larger clone is one nucleotide away, so this likely arose from a read error. The V call is TRBV4-3, the J call TRBJ2-7; 7 bases align to TRBD2. Looked up from germline, CDR1 is LGHNA and CDR2 is YSLEER. CDR3 size: 12 residues. The J segment lost 7 bases and the V segment lost 4 bases, leaving 4 bases of the junction unmatched. CDR3 region: CASSPPLAEQYF. In nucleotides, the CDR3 is TGCGCCAGCAGCCCGCCACTAGCGGAGCAGTACTTC.

The table lists this clonotype with many counts. The chain couples TRBV20-1 to TRBJ2-7; TRBD2 aligns across 10 bases. CDR1 is DFQATT, CDR2 SNEGSKA, per germline (reference sequence). The V gene end was trimmed by 4 bases and the J gene end by 5 bases; junction bases not matched to a gene: 11. The CDR3 has 15 amino acids. The CDR3 DNA sequence: TGCAGTGCTACTAGCAGACTAGCGGGTATCAACGAGCAGTACTTC. Its protein product is CSATSRLAGINEQYF.